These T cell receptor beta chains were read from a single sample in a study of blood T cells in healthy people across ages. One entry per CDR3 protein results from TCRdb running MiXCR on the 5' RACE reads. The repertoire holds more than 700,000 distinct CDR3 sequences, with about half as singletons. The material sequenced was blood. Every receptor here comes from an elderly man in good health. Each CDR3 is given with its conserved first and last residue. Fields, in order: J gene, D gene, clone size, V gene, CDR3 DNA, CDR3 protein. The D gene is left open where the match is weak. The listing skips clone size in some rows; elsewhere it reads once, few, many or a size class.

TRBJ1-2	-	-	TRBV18	TGTGCCAGCTCACCAGGCTTTTATGGCTACACCTTC	CASSPGFYGYTF
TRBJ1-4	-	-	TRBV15	TGTGCCACCAGCAGAGTCCTAGCAACTAATGAAAAACTGTTTTTT	CATSRVLATNEKLFF
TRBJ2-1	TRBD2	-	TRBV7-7	TGTGCTAGCAGCCCGGGGGGGAGGATTGATGAGCAGTTCTTC	CASSPGGRIDEQFF
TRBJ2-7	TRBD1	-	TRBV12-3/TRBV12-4	TGTGCCAGCAGTATTGAAACCGGGACAGGGAACTACGAGCAGTACTTC	CASSIETGTGNYEQYF
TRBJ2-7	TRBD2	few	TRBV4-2	TGTGCCAGCAGCCAAGGTGGACTAGCGGGAGGATCCTACGAGCAGTACTTC	CASSQGGLAGGSYEQYF
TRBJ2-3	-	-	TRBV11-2	TGTGCCAGCAGCCGACTAGAGGGTGTCGCAGATACGCAGTATTTT	CASSRLEGVADTQYF
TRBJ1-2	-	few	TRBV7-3	TGTGCCAGCAGCCTTAAAGACAGATCTGGCTACACCTTC	CASSLKDRSGYTF
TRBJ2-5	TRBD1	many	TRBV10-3	TGTGCCATCAGTGAGTGGGACAGCGATCAAGAGACCCAGTACTTC	CAISEWDSDQETQYF
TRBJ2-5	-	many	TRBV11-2	TGTGCCAGCAGCTTATCGGCGGGAACGGAGACCCAGTACTTC	CASSLSAGTETQYF
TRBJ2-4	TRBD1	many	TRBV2	TGTGCCATAACCGGGACAGCAAAAAACATTCAGTACTTC	CAITGTAKNIQYF
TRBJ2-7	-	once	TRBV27	TGTGCCAGCAGTCGGGGGCCTGAGGACTACGAGCAGTACTTC	CASSRGPEDYEQYF
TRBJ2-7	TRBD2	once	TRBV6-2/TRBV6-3	TGTGCCAGCAGGCCGGGACTAGAGATCTACGAGCAGTACTTC	CASRPGLEIYEQYF
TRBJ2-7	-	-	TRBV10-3	TGTGCCATCAGTGAGTCGACGCGCACAGGGCAGGACGAGCAGTACTTC	CAISESTRTGQDEQYF
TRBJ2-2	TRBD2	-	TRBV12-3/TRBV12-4	TGTGCCAGCAGTTTCCTCTCCGAGTCCCTTGGGACTAGCGGAAGGACCGGGGAGCTGTTTTTT	CASSFLSESLGTSGRTGELFF
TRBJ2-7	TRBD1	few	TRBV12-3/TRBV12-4	TGTGCCAGCAGCCTGACAGGGGCCGAGCAGTACTTC	CASSLTGAEQYF
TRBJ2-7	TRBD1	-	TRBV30	TGTGCCTGGAGTGACGCCGGCCGGGACAGGGTCTACGAGCAGTACTTC	CAWSDAGRDRVYEQYF
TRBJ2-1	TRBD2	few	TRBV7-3	TGTGCCAGCAGCCCAGGAGCGAGCGGGAGGAGAGATGAGCAGTTCTTC	CASSPGASGRRDEQFF
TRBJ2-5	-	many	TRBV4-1	TGCGCCAGCAGCCAAAGCCATAGCGAGGAGACCCAGTACTTC	CASSQSHSEETQYF
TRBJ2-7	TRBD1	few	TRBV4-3	TGCGCCAGCAGCCATGGGGCCGGGACAGGGTCCTACGAGCAGTACTTC	CASSHGAGTGSYEQYF
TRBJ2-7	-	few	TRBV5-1	TGCGCCAGCAGCTTGGTGGCAGCCTCCTACGAGCAGTACTTC	CASSLVAASYEQYF